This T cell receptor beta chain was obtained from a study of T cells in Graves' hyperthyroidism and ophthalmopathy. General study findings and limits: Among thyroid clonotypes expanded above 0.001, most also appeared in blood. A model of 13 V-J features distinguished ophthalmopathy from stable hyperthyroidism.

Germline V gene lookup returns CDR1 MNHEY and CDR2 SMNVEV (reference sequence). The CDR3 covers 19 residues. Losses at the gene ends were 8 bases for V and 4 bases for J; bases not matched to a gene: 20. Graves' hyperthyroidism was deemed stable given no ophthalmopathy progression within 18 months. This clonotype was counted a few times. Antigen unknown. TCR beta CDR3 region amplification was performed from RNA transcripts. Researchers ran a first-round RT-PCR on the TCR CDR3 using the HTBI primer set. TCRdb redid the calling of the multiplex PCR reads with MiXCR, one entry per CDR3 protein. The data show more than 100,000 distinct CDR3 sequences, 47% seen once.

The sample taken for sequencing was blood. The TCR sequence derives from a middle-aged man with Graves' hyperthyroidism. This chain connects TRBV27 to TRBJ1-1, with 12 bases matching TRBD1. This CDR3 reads CASRAYFPGQGAGSTEAFF. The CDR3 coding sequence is TGTGCCAGCCGTGCTTACTTCCCGGGACAGGGGGCGGGAAGCACTGAAGCTTTCTTT.